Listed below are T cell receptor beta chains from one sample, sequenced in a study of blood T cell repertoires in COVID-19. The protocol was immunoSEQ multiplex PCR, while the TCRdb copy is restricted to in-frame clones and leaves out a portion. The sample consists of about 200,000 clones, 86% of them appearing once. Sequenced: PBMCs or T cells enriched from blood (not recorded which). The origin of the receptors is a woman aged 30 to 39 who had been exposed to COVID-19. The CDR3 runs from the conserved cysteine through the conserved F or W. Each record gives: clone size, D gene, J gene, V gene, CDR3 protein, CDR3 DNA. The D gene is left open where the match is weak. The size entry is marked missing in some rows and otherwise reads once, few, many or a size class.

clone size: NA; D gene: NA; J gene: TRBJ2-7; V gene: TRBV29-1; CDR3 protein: CSVSVAYEQYF; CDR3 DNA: TGCAGCGTTTCGGTAGCTTACGAGCAGTACTTC
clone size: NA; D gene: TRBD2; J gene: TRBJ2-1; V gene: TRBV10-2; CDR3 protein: CASTKTSGGGEQFF; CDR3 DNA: TGCGCCAGCACGAAGACTAGCGGGGGGGGTGAGCAGTTCTTC
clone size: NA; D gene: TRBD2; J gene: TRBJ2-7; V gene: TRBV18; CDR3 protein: CASSRQTAPLAGPHEQYF; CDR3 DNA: TGTGCCAGCTCACGACAAACCGCCCCGTTAGCGGGCCCGCACGAGCAGTACTTC
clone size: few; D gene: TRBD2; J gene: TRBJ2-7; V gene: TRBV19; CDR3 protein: CASSMGGREPYEQYF; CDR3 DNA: TGTGCCAGTAGTATGGGTGGGCGGGAGCCCTACGAGCAGTACTTC
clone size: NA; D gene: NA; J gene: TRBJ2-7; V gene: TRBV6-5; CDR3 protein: CASTTKGYEQYF; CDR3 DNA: TGTGCCAGCACCACGAAGGGGTACGAGCAGTACTTC
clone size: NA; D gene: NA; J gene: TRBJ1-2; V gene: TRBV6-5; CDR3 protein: CASSRTDTNYGYTF; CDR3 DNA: TGTGCCAGCAGTCGGACGGACACTAACTATGGCTACACCTTC
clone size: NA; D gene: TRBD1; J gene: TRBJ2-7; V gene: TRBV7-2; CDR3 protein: CASSLGGRDRVCF; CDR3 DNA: TGTGCCAGCAGCTTAGGGGGAAGGGACAGGGTATGTTTC
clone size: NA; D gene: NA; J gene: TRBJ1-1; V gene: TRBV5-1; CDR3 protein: CASSLRVQGNTEAFF; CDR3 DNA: TGCGCCAGCAGCTTACGGGTTCAGGGGAACACTGAAGCTTTCTTT
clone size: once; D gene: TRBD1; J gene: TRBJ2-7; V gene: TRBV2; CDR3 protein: CASSEALPDRGKQYF; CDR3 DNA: TGTGCCAGCAGTGAAGCGCTTCCGGACAGGGGTAAGCAGTACTTC
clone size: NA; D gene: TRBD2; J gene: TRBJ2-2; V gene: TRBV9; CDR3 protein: CASSFGGAGGELFF; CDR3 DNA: TGTGCCAGCAGCTTCGGGGGGGCTGGCGGGGAGCTGTTTTTT
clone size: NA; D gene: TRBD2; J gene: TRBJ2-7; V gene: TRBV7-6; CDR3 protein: CASSPGPFLAGPYEQYF; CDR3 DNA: TGTGCCAGCAGCCCTGGCCCCTTTCTAGCGGGACCCTACGAGCAGTACTTC
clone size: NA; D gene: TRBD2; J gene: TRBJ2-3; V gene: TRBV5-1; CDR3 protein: CASSSGTSGGALGTQYF; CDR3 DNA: TGCGCCAGCAGCTCCGGGACTAGCGGGGGGGCCCTTGGGACGCAGTATTTT
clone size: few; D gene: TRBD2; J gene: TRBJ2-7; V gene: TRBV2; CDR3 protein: CASTGTSGYEQYF; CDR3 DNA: TGTGCCAGCACCGGGACTAGCGGCTACGAGCAGTACTTC
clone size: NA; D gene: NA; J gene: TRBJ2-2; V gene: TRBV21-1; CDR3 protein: CASSNPAGGNSNTGELFF; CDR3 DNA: TGTGCCAGCAGCAACCCAGCGGGGGGGAACTCGAACACCGGGGAGCTGTTTTTT
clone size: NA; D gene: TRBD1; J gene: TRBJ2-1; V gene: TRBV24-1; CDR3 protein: CATNTGGNEQFF; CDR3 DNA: TGTGCCACTAACACAGGGGGCAATGAGCAGTTCTTC
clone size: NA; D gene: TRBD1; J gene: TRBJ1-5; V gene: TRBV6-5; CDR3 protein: CASRGTGHSNQPQHF; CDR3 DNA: TGTGCCAGCAGGGGGACAGGTCATAGCAATCAGCCCCAGCATTTT
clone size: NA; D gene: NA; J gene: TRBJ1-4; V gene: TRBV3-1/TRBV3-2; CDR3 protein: CASSQEYANEKLFF; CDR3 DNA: TGTGCCAGCAGCCAAGAGTACGCGAATGAAAAACTGTTTTTT
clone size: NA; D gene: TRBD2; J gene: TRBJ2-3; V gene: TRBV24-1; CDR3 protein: CATSGTSGGTDTQYF; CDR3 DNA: TGTGCCACCAGCGGGACTAGCGGGGGAACAGATACGCAGTATTTT
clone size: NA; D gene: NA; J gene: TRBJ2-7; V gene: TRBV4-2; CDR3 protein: CASSQEENPIYEQYF; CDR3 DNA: TGTGCCAGCAGCCAAGAGGAGAACCCGATCTACGAGCAGTACTTC
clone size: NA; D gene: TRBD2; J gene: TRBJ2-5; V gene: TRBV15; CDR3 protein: CATSRDLAGVQETQYF; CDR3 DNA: TGTGCCACCAGCAGAGATCTAGCGGGGGTCCAAGAGACCCAGTACTTC